One sample yielded the 3 T cell receptor beta chains listed below, sequenced in a study of blood T cell repertoires in COVID-19. This table comes from immunoSEQ multiplex PCR, and its TCRdb copy is limited to in-frame clones, with some not included. The repertoire holds around 250,000 clones, with roughly 84% as singletons. Sequencing input: peripheral blood. These receptors originate from a middle-aged woman who had recovered from COVID-19.

The chain carries TRBV2 and TRBJ1-3; the D gene is possibly TRBD1 (6 bases). Germline assignment: CDR1 SNHLY and CDR2 FYNNEI. This CDR3 comprises 13 residues. V was cut by 5 bases and J by 4 bases, with 9 bases left in between. CDR3 nucleotide sequence: TGTGCCAGCAGTAGGACAGCCGGAAACACCATATATTTT. This translates into CASSRTAGNTIYF.

The rearrangement uses TRBV5-1 and TRBJ2-5; perhaps TRBD2 as D (5 bases). Germline V CDR1 and CDR2: SGHRS, YFSETQ. The CDR3 has 16 residues. With 0 bases removed from V and 4 bases from J, the gap between germline ends came to 16 bases. The CDR3, as DNA: TGCGCCAGCAGCTTGGCCGCCGGGGTCGGTGGAGAGACCCAGTACTTC. Encoded protein: CASSLAAGVGGETQYF.

The chain recombines TRBV19 with TRBJ2-3; no definite D call. Trimming removed 7 bases at V and 0 bases at J, with 26 bases between. The CDR3 runs 19 residues. CDR1 and CDR2 from the germline V gene are LNHDA and SQIVND (reference sequence). CDR3 bases: TGTGCCAGTACCACGGGTGTAGAGACGCCAATCTCTAGCACAGATACGCAGTATTTT. This translates into CASTTGVETPISSTDTQYF.